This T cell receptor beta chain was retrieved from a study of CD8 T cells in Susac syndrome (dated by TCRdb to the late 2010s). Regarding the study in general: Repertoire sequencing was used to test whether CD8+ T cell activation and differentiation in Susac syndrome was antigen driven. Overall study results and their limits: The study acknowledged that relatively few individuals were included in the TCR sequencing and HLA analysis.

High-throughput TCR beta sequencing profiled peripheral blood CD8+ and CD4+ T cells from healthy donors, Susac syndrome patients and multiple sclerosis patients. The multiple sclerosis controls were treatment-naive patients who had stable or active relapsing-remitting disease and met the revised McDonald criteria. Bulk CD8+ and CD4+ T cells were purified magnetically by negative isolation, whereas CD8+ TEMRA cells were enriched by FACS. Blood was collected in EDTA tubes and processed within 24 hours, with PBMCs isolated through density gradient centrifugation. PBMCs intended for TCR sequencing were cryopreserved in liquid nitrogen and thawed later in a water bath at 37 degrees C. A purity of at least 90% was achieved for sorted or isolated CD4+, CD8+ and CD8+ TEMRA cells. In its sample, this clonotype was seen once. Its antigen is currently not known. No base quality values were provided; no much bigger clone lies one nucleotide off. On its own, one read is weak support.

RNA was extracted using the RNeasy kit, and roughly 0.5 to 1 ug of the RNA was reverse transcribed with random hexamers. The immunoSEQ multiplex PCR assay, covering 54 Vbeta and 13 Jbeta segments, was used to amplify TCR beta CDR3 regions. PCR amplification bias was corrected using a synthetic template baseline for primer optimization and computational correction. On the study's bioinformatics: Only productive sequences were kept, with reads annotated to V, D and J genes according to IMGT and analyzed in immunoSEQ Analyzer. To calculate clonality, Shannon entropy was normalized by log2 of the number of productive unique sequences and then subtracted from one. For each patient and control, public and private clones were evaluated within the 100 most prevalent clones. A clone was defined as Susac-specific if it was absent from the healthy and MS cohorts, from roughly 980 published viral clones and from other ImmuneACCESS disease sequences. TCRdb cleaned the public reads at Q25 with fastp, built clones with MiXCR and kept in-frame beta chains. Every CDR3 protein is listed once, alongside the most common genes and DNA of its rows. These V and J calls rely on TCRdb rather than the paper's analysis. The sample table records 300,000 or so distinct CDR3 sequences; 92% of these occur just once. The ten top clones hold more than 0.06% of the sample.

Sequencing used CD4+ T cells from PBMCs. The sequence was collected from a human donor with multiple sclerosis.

CDR3 protein: CASSLLRNSYEQYF. The DNA is as follows: TGTGCCAGCAGCTTACTAAGGAACTCCTACGAGCAGTACTTC. The V and J genes are TRBV7-6 and TRBJ2-7, with no reliable assignment of the D segment. Reading the germline V gene gives CDR1 SGHVS and CDR2 FNYEAQ. The germline ends are 8 bases apart after V is trimmed by 2 bases and J by 0 bases. The CDR3 spans 14 residues, from the cysteine through the phenylalanine. This entry keeps only the CDR3 DNA: 42 bases, framed from base 1.